Following are 18 T cell receptor beta chains from one sample sequenced in a study of a mutant IDH1 vaccine in newly diagnosed glioma. Sequencing used immunoSEQ multiplex PCR; TCRdb keeps in-frame clones, though not all of them. The table lists about 41,000 clones, around 87% of them singletons. No antigen is known for these receptors. The time point: week 35, safety follow-up. Each dose of the vaccine consisted of 300 ug of mutant IDH1 20-mer peptide, with topical imiquimod. Specimen: PBMCs, collected from a glioma patient whose treatment included an IDH1 peptide vaccine. The receptors here all came from a man aged 35-49 years with glioma.

This rearrangement joins TRBV4-1 to TRBJ2-3, with 10 bases fitting TRBD2. This CDR3 has 15 amino acids. V trimming: 5 bases; J trimming: 2 bases; junction bases outside the gene matches: 4. Per germline, CDR1 MGHRA and CDR2 YSYEKL. The CDR3 DNA sequence: TGCGCCAGCAGCTACAGCGGGAGGGACACAGATACGCAGTATTTT. This sequence encodes CASSYSGRDTDTQYF.

This sequence joins TRBV5-1 and TRBJ1-1; tentative D call: TRBD1 (5 bases). The CDR3 has 13 amino acids. V gave up 7 bases and J gave up 0 bases, with 10 bases separating them. Germline values: CDR1 SGHRS, CDR2 YFSETQ. CDR3 nucleotide sequence: TGCGCCAGCGGGCGGGGCATGAACACTGAAGCTTTCTTT. Translating gives CASGRGMNTEAFF.

This clone showed up just once. The chain recombines TRBV28 with TRBJ2-1; D may be TRBD1 or TRBD2 (5 bases each). Germline V CDR1 and CDR2: MDHEN, SYDVKM. The CDR3 is 13 residues long. V was shortened by 6 bases and J by 9 bases, with 15 bases between the two germline ends. CDR3 in DNA: TGTGCCAGCAGCCACTCCGGGACGATTGAGCAGTTCTTC. Encoded protein: CASSHSGTIEQFF. Full variable domain (missing parts from reference TRBV28 and TRBJ2-1): DVKVTQSSRYLVKRTGEKVFLECVQDMDHENMFWYRQDPGLGLRLIYFSYDVKMKEKGDIPEGYSVSREKKERFSLILESASTNQTSMYLCASSHSGTIEQFFGPGTRLTVL.

This chain links TRBV28 with TRBJ2-4; 7 positions agree with TRBD1. CDR3 length: 16 residues. With 4 bases clipped from V and 3 bases from J, the junction kept 9 bases outside the gene matches. Germline V gives CDR1 MDHEN, CDR2 SYDVKM. CDR3 protein: CASSSPDREIKNIQYF. CDR3 in DNA: TGTGCCAGCAGTTCGCCCGACAGGGAGATCAAAAACATTCAGTACTTC. The full variable domain, in which reference TRBV28 and TRBJ2-4 provide the parts outside the CDR3, is DVKVTQSSRYLVKRTGEKVFLECVQDMDHENMFWYRQDPGLGLRLIYFSYDVKMKEKGDIPEGYSVSREKKERFSLILESASTNQTSMYLCASSSPDREIKNIQYFGAGTRLSVL.

The rearrangement links TRBV4-2 to TRBJ2-1, with 8 bases matching TRBD2. The V and J ends lost 0 bases and 3 bases, in that order; junction bases with no gene match: 7. The germline V gene encodes CDR1 LGHNA and CDR2 YNFKEQ. The CDR3 spans 17 residues. Here the CDR3 DNA reads TGTGCCAGCAGCCAAGATCGAGGGACTAGTCGCTACAATGAGCAGTTCTTC. Translating gives CASSQDRGTSRYNEQFF.

The V call is TRBV29-1, the J call TRBJ2-1; 10 positions agree with TRBD2. V shed 3 bases, J shed 10 bases, and the junction held 9 bases outside the gene matches. Germline loops: CDR1 SQVTM, CDR2 ANQGSEA. The CDR3 is 14 amino acids. Here the CDR3 reads CSVEVLAGVREQFF. The CDR3 DNA sequence: TGCAGCGTTGAGGTCCTAGCGGGAGTACGCGAGCAGTTCTTC.

This clone came up once. The CDR3 is CASSRGTVGPNEQYF. CDR3 bases: TGTGCCAGCAGCCGTGGGACAGTTGGTCCTAACGAGCAGTACTTC. The V call is TRBV6-5, the J call TRBJ2-7; 7 bases map to TRBD1. Germline trimming cut 6 bases from V and 5 bases from J; bases unmatched to any gene: 13. CDR1 is MNHEY, CDR2 SVGAGI, per germline. The CDR3 contains 15 residues.

The chain employs TRBV28 and TRBJ1-5; D might be TRBD1 (6 bases). This CDR3 is built from 18 residues. Between the trimmed V and J ends, which lost 6 bases and 0 bases, there was a span of 21 bases. The germline gives CDR1 MDHEN, CDR2 SYDVKM. This CDR3 reads CASSHDMHTGRSNQPQHF. The DNA of the CDR3 is TGTGCCAGCAGCCACGATATGCATACAGGGCGTAGCAATCAGCCCCAGCATTTT.

This chain connects TRBV29-1 to TRBJ1-5; no reliable D call. The germline V and J ends were trimmed by 5 bases and 5 bases, with 10 bases remaining between them. The length of the CDR3 is 12 residues. Germline V gives CDR1 SQVTM, CDR2 ANQGSEA. The CDR3 is CSVPPGHQPQHF. CDR3 DNA sequence: TGCAGCGTTCCACCGGGTCATCAGCCCCAGCATTTT.

The chain has TRBV10-3 and TRBJ2-7, with 16 positions matching TRBD2. Per germline, CDR1 ENHRY and CDR2 SYGVKD. Losses at the gene ends were 0 bases for V and 4 bases for J; bases not matched to a gene: 3. The CDR3 has 17 amino acids. CDR3 amino acids: CAISESGLAGGLYEQYF. CDR3 nucleotide sequence: TGTGCCATCAGTGAGTCGGGACTAGCGGGAGGGCTGTACGAGCAGTACTTC.

The chain carries TRBV5-8 and TRBJ2-2, with TRBD1 matching over 7 bases. The CDR3 extends over 14 amino acids. V lost 10 bases to trimming and J lost 5 bases; unmatched junction nucleotides: 11. Germline CDR1 is SGHTS and CDR2 is YDEGEE. CDR3 in DNA: TGTGCCTGGGTTGGACAGGTGGAAACCGGGGAGCTGTTTTTT. Protein sequence: CAWVGQVETGELFF.

The rearrangement joins TRBV5-4 to TRBJ1-6; TRBD1 agrees at 7 bases. V was pared by 3 bases and J by 6 bases, with 6 bases of the junction left unmatched. Germline V gene lookup returns CDR1 SGHNT and CDR2 YYREEE (reference sequence). The CDR3 length is 15 residues. CDR3 residues: CASSSDRAGNSPLHF. The DNA of the CDR3 is TGTGCCAGCAGCTCTGACAGGGCTGGTAATTCACCCCTCCACTTT.

The V and J genes are TRBV7-9 and TRBJ2-2, with D perhaps matching TRBD1 (6 bases). Germline assignment: CDR1 SEHNR and CDR2 FQNEAQ (reference sequence). Trimming pared 1 base from V and 0 bases from J, leaving 12 bases between. This CDR3 has 17 amino acids. CDR3 residues: CASSLVQGLTNTGELFF. As DNA, the CDR3 is TGTGCCAGCAGCTTAGTGCAGGGGCTAACGAACACCGGGGAGCTGTTTTTT.

V gene TRBV5-1 combines with J gene TRBJ1-2, with TRBD1 identical over 11 bases. The CDR3 is 15 amino acids. Germline V gives CDR1 SGHRS, CDR2 YFSETQ. V gave up 4 bases and J gave up 2 bases; unmatched junction bases: 4. The CDR3 region is CASSPGTGGNYGYTF. The CDR3 DNA sequence: TGCGCCAGCAGCCCCGGGACAGGGGGGAACTATGGCTACACCTTC.

This chain connects TRBV4-2 to TRBJ1-2; D unclear. This CDR3 contains 17 residues. CDR1 is LGHNA and CDR2 is YNFKEQ in the germline V gene. V lost 2 bases and J lost 0, with 16 bases in between. CDR3 amino acids: CASSQWVNSSPNYGYTF. The CDR3, as DNA: TGTGCCAGCAGCCAATGGGTGAATTCTAGCCCTAACTATGGCTACACCTTC.

CDR3 sequence (DNA): TGTGCCAGTAGTATTTATAGGGGTATGCGGAACACTGAAGCTTTCTTT. Translated: CASSIYRGMRNTEAFF. This chain uses TRBV19 with TRBJ1-1, with a weak D call TRBD1 (5 bases). The CDR3 spans 16 residues. Trimming took 3 bases from V and 1 from J, leaving 15 bases between them. Germline loops: CDR1 LNHDA, CDR2 SQIVND (reference sequence). The entire variable domain, with the rest obtained from reference TRBV19 and TRBJ1-1, is as follows: DGGITQSPKYLFRKEGQNVTLSCEQNLNHDAMYWYRQDPGQGLRLIYYSQIVNDFQKGDIAEGYSVSREKKESFPLTVTSAQKNPTAFYLCASSIYRGMRNTEAFFGQGTRLTVV.

This rearrangement joins TRBV7-6 to TRBJ2-1, with 10 bases fitting TRBD1. This CDR3 comprises 15 residues. The J segment lost 6 bases and the V segment lost 5 bases, leaving 7 bases of the junction unmatched. Germline CDR1 SGHVS, CDR2 FNYEAQ. CDR3 DNA sequence: TGTGCCAGCAGCATCAACCGGGACAGGGGCAATGAGCAGTTCTTC. It encodes CASSINRDRGNEQFF.

The chain links TRBV5-4 to TRBJ2-3, with TRBD1 matching over 8 bases. V dropped 0 bases and J dropped 6; count of bases not matched to a gene: 3. CDR3 length: 14 amino acids. Germline assignment: CDR1 SGHNT and CDR2 YYREEE (reference sequence). Here the CDR3 DNA reads TGTGCCAGCAGCTTGGAGACAGGGGACGATACGCAGTATTTT. Translating it yields CASSLETGDDTQYF.